These T cell receptor beta chains were read from a single sample in a study of blood T cells in healthy people across ages. TCRdb passed the 5' RACE reads through MiXCR, listing each CDR3 protein once. The sample has 800,000 or so distinct CDR3 sequences; approximately 67% are singletons. The sample comprised blood. Receptor source: a man between 25 and 39 years old in good health. CDR3s leave out the opening cysteine and the closing phenylalanine or tryptophan.

V gene,CDR3 protein
TRBV20-1,SASVGQGFDEQY
TRBV20-1,SGTPATSASTDTQY
TRBV20-1,SAGTSGGPNEQF
TRBV19,ASSITPDSNSPLH
TRBV29-1,SVEDPRRGNEQY
TRBV29-1,SVRGRTGRPNEQF
TRBV5-1,ASSFLENYNEQF
TRBV20-1,SARTGSEGDQPQH
TRBV7-2,ASSLGWGESSDTQY
TRBV4-3,ASSQYPGLADEQY
TRBV5-1,ASSRQEEQF
TRBV27,ASSLAFFPDTQY
TRBV4-1,ASSQRALGTQY
TRBV25-1,ASSEFDRRNSPLH
TRBV11-1,ASSPPGVYNSPLH
TRBV5-6,ASSLTGPTWGETQY
TRBV10-3,AISESRAGGLNQPQH
TRBV7-2,ASSWLAGAIQETQY
TRBV28,ASSLRTRGYT
TRBV5-1,ASSLGSGGPDTDTQY
TRBV10-3,AISDPGQSETQY
TRBV9,ASSTRLANYGYT
TRBV20-1,SARDNTGGQEKLF
TRBV7-9,VSSSGGSTDTQY
TRBV6-5,ASSYLTGFDEQF
TRBV20-1,SADRGVLNEQF
TRBV27,ASSPGTVLSGANVLT
TRBV12-3/TRBV12-4,ASSVAEIGGETQY
TRBV4-2,ASSQGDVDAGTEAF
TRBV24-1,ATSDADRDYEQY
TRBV4-1,ASSQDREARETQY
TRBV9,ASSAGTPGEQY
TRBV6-5,ASNTGVSYNEQF
TRBV7-2,ASSPNGGARGCT
TRBV10-3,AITEGVAGANVLT
TRBV6-2/TRBV6-3,ASSPVGGGQPQH
TRBV4-2,ASSHQIPLGQSNQPQH
TRBV5-1,ASSLEGTYNERF
TRBV20-1,SARGQGNRGELF
TRBV29-1,SVEDPSRQYQETQY
TRBV5-6,ASSLESGRLVVDEQY
TRBV2,ASSTQESTQETQY
TRBV10-3,AISEPLPGGGAGYT
TRBV12-3/TRBV12-4,ASSLGDLIYGYT
TRBV3-1,ASSQGLRGGYEQY